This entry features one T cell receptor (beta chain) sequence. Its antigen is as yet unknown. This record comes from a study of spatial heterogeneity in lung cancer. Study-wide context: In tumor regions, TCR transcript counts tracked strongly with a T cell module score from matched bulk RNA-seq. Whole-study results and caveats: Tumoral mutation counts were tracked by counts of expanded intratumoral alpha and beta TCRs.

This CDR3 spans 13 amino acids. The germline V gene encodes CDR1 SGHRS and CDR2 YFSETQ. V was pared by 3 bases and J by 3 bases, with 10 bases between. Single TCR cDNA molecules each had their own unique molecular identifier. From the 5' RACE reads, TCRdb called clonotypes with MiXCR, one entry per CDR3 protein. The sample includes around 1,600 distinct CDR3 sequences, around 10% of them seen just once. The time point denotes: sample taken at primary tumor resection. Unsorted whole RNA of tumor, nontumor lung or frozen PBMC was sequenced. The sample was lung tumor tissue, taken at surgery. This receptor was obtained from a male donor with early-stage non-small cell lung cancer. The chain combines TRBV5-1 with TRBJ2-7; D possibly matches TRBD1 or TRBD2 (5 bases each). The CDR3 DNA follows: TGCGCCAGCAGCTCCCGGGACGGCTACGAGCAGTACTTC. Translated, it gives CASSSRDGYEQYF.